This TCR beta chain was identified in a study of OX40 agonist ivuxolimab in advanced cancers. Profiled with immunoSEQ multiplex PCR; TCRdb holds only in-frame clones, not every one. The data contain about 51,000 clones, around four fifths of them singletons. The germline gives CDR1 LGHNA, CDR2 YNFKEQ. Trimming took 4 bases from V and 4 from J, leaving 10 bases between them. This CDR3 contains 13 residues. The genes are TRBV4-2 and TRBJ1-1, with TRBD1 as a possible D gene (5 bases). The specimen was CD4+ or CD8+ T cells sorted from blood, collected in a trial of the OX40 agonist ivuxolimab. The sequence was collected from an adult with an advanced solid tumor such as melanoma, head and neck, liver or kidney cancer. The CDR3 loop reads CASSPGKTTEAFF. CDR3 sequence (DNA): TGTGCCAGCAGCCCAGGGAAGACCACTGAAGCTTTCTTT.